This paragraph reports one TCR beta chain. Its target is unknown. The sample belongs to a study of cytomegalovirus exposure and HLA in healthy donors. Study background: Most donors, roughly 84% of over 350 genotyped, fell in the Caucasian-associated ancestry cluster.

Findings and limits, study-wide: TCR beta V- and J-gene trimming, according to a later analysis, was linked to a missense DCLRE1C variant.

The primer mix had 60 Vbeta and 13 Jbeta primers. Libraries were prepared by immunoSEQ multiplex PCR; TCRdb keeps only in-frame clonotypes and omits some of them. The sample has 110,000 or so clones, under 85% seen once. The germline V gene has CDR1 SNHLY and CDR2 FYNNEI. V was cut by 5 bases and J by 4 bases, with 18 bases left in between. The CDR3 contains 16 residues. The sequenced sample consisted of PBMCs. The receptor was derived from a woman aged 40 to 50 in good health and CMV-seropositive. The chain couples TRBV2 to TRBJ2-1; tentative D call: TRBD2 (5 bases). The CDR3 region is CASSRRLPAPYNEQFF. The CDR3 DNA reads as TGTGCCAGCAGTCGCCGACTACCAGCGCCTTACAATGAGCAGTTCTTC.